In its sample, the clone carrying this TCR beta chain was seen many times. What it binds is unknown. This sample is drawn from a study of Graves' ophthalmopathy and Graves' hyperthyroidism. Whole-study results and caveats: Stable hyperthyroidism and ophthalmopathy were told apart by a 13-signature model, which achieved roughly 89% sensitivity and around 80% specificity.

The V end was cut by 7 bases, the J end by 6 bases, with 10 bases between. Germline CDR1 MNHEY, CDR2 SVGEGT. The CDR3 has 13 residues. The authors amplified TCR beta CDR3 regions, and they did so from RNA transcripts for repertoire sequencing. The first round was an RT-PCR with HTBI primers, and the second round was a multiplex PCR. TCRdb called the multiplex PCR reads again in MiXCR, with one record for every CDR3 protein. The sample lists fewer than 350,000 distinct CDR3 sequences, about a sixth occurring once. The material sequenced was peripheral blood. This TCR derives from an adult man with Graves' ophthalmopathy. J is TRBJ1-6 and V is TRBV6-2 or TRBV6-3; tentatively, D is TRBD1 (5 bases). The CDR3 nucleotides are TGTGCCAGCACAACAGGATCTAATTCACCCCTCCACTTT. Translating it yields CASTTGSNSPLHF.